This T cell receptor beta chain was recovered during a study of cytomegalovirus exposure and HLA in healthy donors. Study-level points and caveats: Despite most TCR sequences being rare, some public TCRs occurred in many donors. Within the 100 to 150 validation repertoires, first-cohort TCR clusters tended to co-occur, according to a later analysis.

Per the germline V gene, CDR1 is MDHEN and CDR2 is SYDVKM. V was shortened by 2 bases and J by 6 bases, with 13 bases between the two germline ends. The length of the CDR3 is 14 residues. Only in-frame clones appear in the TCRdb table, and some are missing; sequencing was by immunoSEQ multiplex PCR. This sample has about 100,000 clones, with around 85% found just once. Notes on this clone: Its antigen is not known.

The sequence came from a woman between 18 and 29 years old in good health and CMV-seronegative. Sequenced sample: PBMCs. This chain uses TRBV28 with TRBJ1-2, with TRBD1 as a possible D gene (6 bases). This CDR3 reads CASSLRGLVNGYTF. The CDR3 DNA is TGTGCCAGCAGTTTAAGGGGGTTGGTGAATGGCTACACCTTC.